These T cell receptor beta chains were read from a single sample in a study of T cells in Graves' hyperthyroidism and ophthalmopathy. TCRdb ran MiXCR on the multiplex PCR reads and lists one entry per CDR3 protein. The sample consists of 300,000 to 350,000 distinct CDR3 sequences, more than 11% of them appearing once. Specimen: blood. The receptors originated from a woman aged 25 to 45 with Graves' hyperthyroidism. Each CDR3 is given with its conserved first and last residue. The order of the fields is V gene, J gene, CDR3 length, CDR3 protein.

V: TRBV7-9; J: TRBJ1-3; length: 11; CDR3: CAGEETGAIYF
V: TRBV5-1; J: TRBJ2-6; length: 14; CDR3: CATQGGPGANVLTF
V: TRBV28; J: TRBJ2-1; length: 14; CDR3: CASPIRRSYNEQFF
V: TRBV20-1; J: TRBJ2-7; length: 15; CDR3: CSASTGAGRTYEQYF
V: TRBV7-9; J: TRBJ1-3; length: 14; CDR3: CASSRDRSGNTIYF
V: TRBV20-1; J: TRBJ2-1; length: 15; CDR3: CSAPVPGRQYNEQFF
V: TRBV12-3/TRBV12-4; J: TRBJ2-1; length: 14; CDR3: CASSFPGQGNEQFF
V: TRBV20-1; J: TRBJ2-5; length: 15; CDR3: CSASTAQGFVMTQYF
V: TRBV5-4; J: TRBJ2-1; length: 15; CDR3: CASSPLAGGGNEQFF
V: TRBV7-8; J: TRBJ1-1; length: 14; CDR3: CASSLVWGNTEAFF
V: TRBV9; J: TRBJ1-5; length: 14; CDR3: CASSAGTPNQPQHF
V: TRBV2; J: TRBJ2-1; length: 15; CDR3: CASRASGRAINEQFF
V: TRBV4-3; J: TRBJ2-1; length: 16; CDR3: CASSQAHGGVYNEQFF
V: TRBV4-1; J: TRBJ1-2; length: 14; CDR3: CASSQSVGDYGYTF
V: TRBV3-1; J: TRBJ1-1; length: 16; CDR3: CASSLYRTALNTEAFF
V: TRBV14; J: TRBJ2-7; length: 15; CDR3: CASSPEAGIAYEQYF
V: TRBV24-1; J: TRBJ2-1; length: 15; CDR3: CATSEGQGGLNEQFF
V: TRBV11-2; J: TRBJ2-2; length: 15; CDR3: CASSLYFENTGELFF
V: TRBV7-3; J: TRBJ1-1; length: 14; CDR3: CASSPNREFSEAFF
V: TRBV9; J: TRBJ2-3; length: 14; CDR3: CASSVATPTDTQYF
V: TRBV11-2; J: TRBJ2-7; length: 14; CDR3: CASSLLSGIYEQYF
V: TRBV19; J: TRBJ2-2; length: 15; CDR3: CASRGRDRNTGELFF
V: TRBV12-5; J: TRBJ1-2; length: 15; CDR3: CARRGVGAISYGYTF
V: TRBV24-1; J: TRBJ2-1; length: 15; CDR3: CATSEPGQGENEQFF
V: TRBV6-1; J: TRBJ1-5; length: 16; CDR3: CASSRFPGQLNQPQHF
V: TRBV7-9; J: TRBJ2-2; length: 12; CDR3: CASSLEPGELFF
V: TRBV4-1; J: TRBJ2-7; length: 20; CDR3: CASSQLQPPQLRRVCYEQYF
V: TRBV11-2; J: TRBJ2-7; length: 15; CDR3: CASSLEGSGSYEQYF
V: TRBV7-2; J: TRBJ2-3; length: 14; CDR3: CASDLAGVLDTQYF
V: TRBV28; J: TRBJ2-1; length: 16; CDR3: CASSPSWDRAYNEQFF
V: TRBV28; J: TRBJ2-3; length: 15; CDR3: CASSLSGGPADTQYF
V: TRBV7-9; J: TRBJ2-1; length: 20; CDR3: CASSLSLGLAGTYPYNEQFF
V: TRBV15; J: TRBJ1-6; length: 12; CDR3: CATSRDRTSLHF
V: TRBV12-3/TRBV12-4; J: TRBJ2-7; length: 14; CDR3: CASSLGLLSIEQYF
V: TRBV30; J: TRBJ2-7; length: 12; CDR3: CAWGEDSYEQYF
V: TRBV19; J: TRBJ2-5; length: 15; CDR3: CASSIPGVGQETQYF
V: TRBV7-9; J: TRBJ2-3; length: 15; CDR3: CASSSGDYNTDTQYF
V: TRBV28; J: TRBJ1-1; length: 15; CDR3: CASTPLAQAATEAFF
V: TRBV11-2; J: TRBJ2-2; length: 14; CDR3: CASSLGGRTGELFF
V: TRBV27; J: TRBJ2-1; length: 15; CDR3: CASRKLAGVYNEQFF
V: TRBV10-3; J: TRBJ2-3; length: 16; CDR3: CAISGRTSGSTDTQYF
V: TRBV6-1; J: TRBJ2-1; length: 13; CDR3: CASSELREGEQFF
V: TRBV20-1; J: TRBJ2-1; length: 11; CDR3: CSARAGVEQFF
V: TRBV5-1; J: TRBJ2-2; length: 15; CDR3: CASSLGHRNTGELFF
V: TRBV6-1; J: TRBJ2-3; length: 16; CDR3: CASSYPALAGGNTQYF
V: TRBV2; J: TRBJ2-2; length: 16; CDR3: CASSVSGTGAPGELFF